The present T cell receptor beta chain was sequenced within a study of shared clonotypes between healthy human individuals. Some clones are missing from TCRdb's copy, which holds only in-frame ones; the method was immunoSEQ multiplex PCR. There are about 610,000 clones in the sample; around 96% occur only once, and 0.11% lies in the top ten. Naive CD8 populations comprised CD45RO-negative cells positively selected for CCR7, excluding terminally differentiated effector memory CD45RA+ cells. Donors were healthy HIV-negative adults without recently reported acute infections or vaccinations. Study-wide results and caveats: The expectation was that sequencing depth would affect clonotype sharing among donors. Relative to their counterparts shared across all four donors, non-shared clonotypes exhibited diminished generation probabilities. Across four donors, naive CD4 shared 5% to 6%, naive CD8 over 3%, memory CD4 2.3%, memory CD8 0.4% to 0.5%.

Turning to this clone: Its antigen is still unknown.

The V gene end was trimmed by 0 bases and the J gene end by 2 bases; junction bases not matched to a gene: 6. The CDR3 is made up of 17 amino acids. Germline CDR1 reads SGHVS; CDR2 reads FQNEAQ. The receptor was derived from a woman aged 25-40 years in good health. The sample was naive CD8+ T cells sorted from blood. This chain uses TRBV7-8 with TRBJ2-7; 11 bases line up with TRBD2. CDR3 sequence reads: CASSLAALAGGPYEQYF. CDR3 DNA sequence: TGTGCCAGCAGCTTAGCGGCGCTAGCGGGAGGTCCCTACGAGCAGTACTTC.